The clone carrying this TCR beta chain was recorded at least ten times. The target antigen is unknown. Time point indicated: patch test 2, 6 weeks after DPC sensitization. Regarding treatment: therapeutic diphenylcyclopropenone sensitization with weekly scalp DPC. The data stem from a study of human T cells and chemical hapten exposure. Study conclusions and caveats: Relative to controls, expanded TCRs formed significantly more large CDR3 similarity clusters.

The CDR3 has 10 residues. In germline, CDR1 is MNHEY, CDR2 SMNVEV (reference sequence). Between the trimmed V and J ends, which lost 10 bases and 12 bases, there was a span of 13 bases. TCRdb re-called the RACE reads with MiXCR, one entry per CDR3 protein. This table has about 40,000 distinct CDR3 sequences, approximately 3.4% appearing once. The chain joins TRBV27 to TRBJ1-5; D remains ambiguous. This receptor was identified in a man aged 40-50 years with alopecia areata. Some clones in this sample may be carry-over from other donors' samples. Sequences were derived from whole blood, sampled in connection with sensitization to the hapten diphenylcyclopropenone (DPC). The CDR3 reads CATRRGGQHF. CDR3 nucleotides: TGTGCCACCAGACGTGGAGGCCAGCATTTT.